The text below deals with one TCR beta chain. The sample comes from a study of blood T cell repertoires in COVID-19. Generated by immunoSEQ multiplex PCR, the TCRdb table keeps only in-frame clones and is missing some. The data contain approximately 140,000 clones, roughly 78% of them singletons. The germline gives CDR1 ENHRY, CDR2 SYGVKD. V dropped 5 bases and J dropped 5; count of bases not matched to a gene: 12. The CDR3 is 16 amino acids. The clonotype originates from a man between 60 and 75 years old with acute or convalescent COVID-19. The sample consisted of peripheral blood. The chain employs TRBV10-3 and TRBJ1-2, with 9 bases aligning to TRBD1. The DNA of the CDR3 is TGTGCCATCAGTCCGGGACAGGGACTTGTTGAGTATGGCTACACCTTC. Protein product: CAISPGQGLVEYGYTF.